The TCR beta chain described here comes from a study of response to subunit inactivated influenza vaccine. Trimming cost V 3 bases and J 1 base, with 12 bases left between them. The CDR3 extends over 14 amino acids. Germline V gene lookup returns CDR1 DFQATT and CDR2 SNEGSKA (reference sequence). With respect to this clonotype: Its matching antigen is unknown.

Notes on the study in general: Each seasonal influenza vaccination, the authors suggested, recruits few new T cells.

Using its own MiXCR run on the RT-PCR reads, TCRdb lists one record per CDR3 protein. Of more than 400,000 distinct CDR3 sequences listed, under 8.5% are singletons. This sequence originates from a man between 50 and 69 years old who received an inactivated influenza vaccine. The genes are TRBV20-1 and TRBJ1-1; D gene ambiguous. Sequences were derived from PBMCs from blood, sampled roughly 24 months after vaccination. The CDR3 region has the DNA TGCAGTGCTAGTGGACCGGGCCCGAACACTGAAGCTTTCTTT. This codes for CSASGPGPNTEAFF.